This TCR beta chain was profiled in a study of cytomegalovirus exposure and HLA in healthy donors. About the research overall: Samples from HLA-typed donors yielded some 85 million unique TCRs in an early data release.

This CDR3 spans 13 amino acids. V shed 0 bases and J shed 5 bases, with 8 bases lying between them. The germline V gene encodes CDR1 SGDLS and CDR2 YYNGEE. Study-wide findings and caveats: Presence/absence analyses took donor sequencing depth as roughly uniform. According to a later analysis, most TCR beta chains associated with CMV appeared HLA-restricted.

There are a few counts of this clone. Its antigen is not known. The PCR was carried out with 60 Vbeta primers and 13 Jbeta primers. Assay: immunoSEQ multiplex PCR; the TCRdb copy retains only in-frame clones and omits some. The sample contains some 110,000 clones, about 83% of which appear only once. The sequenced material came from PBMCs. This sequence joins TRBV9 and TRBJ1-1; the D is unclear. This TCR was recovered from a man aged 18 to 29 in good health and CMV-seronegative. The DNA for the CDR3 is TGTGCCAGCAGCGTAGAGCGGGGAACTGAAGCTTTCTTT. As protein: CASSVERGTEAFF.